This passage covers 27 T cell receptor beta chains from one sample sequenced in a study of regulatory T cells in long-lasting Graves disease. The time point is: newly diagnosed GD, antithyroid drugs for less than 3 months. The TCR library was made from RNA that had been extracted from PBMCs in TRIzol. Construction of TCR beta libraries relied on iRepertoire HTBI primers and on Arm-PCR targeting CDR3 regions. TCRdb re-analysed the multiplex PCR reads in MiXCR, keeping a single row per CDR3 protein. The table lists some 350,000 distinct CDR3 sequences, about 16% of them singletons. These data also formed part of another study, on T cells in Graves' hyperthyroidism and ophthalmopathy.

Source: peripheral blood mononuclear cells (PBMCs), taken at new diagnosis, from a patient treated with antithyroid drugs. These receptors all stem from a young woman with Graves disease.

A remark on this clonotype: One base away lies a much larger clone, so this may be a sequencing read error. The rearrangement links TRBV9 to TRBJ1-2, with 9 bases that match TRBD1. From germline, CDR1 is SGDLS and CDR2 YYNGEE. The CDR3 is 15 amino acids. The CDR3 here is CASSVGGTGFYGCTF. The CDR3 bases are TGTGCCAGCAGCGTAGGTGGGACAGGGTTCTATGGCTGCACCTTC.

This clonotype was counted only a few times. The chain is built from TRBV2 and TRBJ2-7; 9 bases map to TRBD1. CDR1 is SNHLY, CDR2 FYNNEI, per germline. This CDR3 has 14 amino acids. The V segment lost 5 bases and the J segment 3 bases; nucleotides outside the gene matches: 5. The CDR3 here is CASSPDRGFYEQYF. In DNA, the CDR3 is TGTGCCAGCAGTCCGGACAGGGGATTCTACGAGCAGTACTTC.

This clonotype was counted many times. The CDR3 nucleotides are TGTGCCAGCAGCCAAGGACAGATTTATAATTCACCCCTCCACTTT. It codes for CASSQGQIYNSPLHF. The chain uses TRBV3-1 and TRBJ1-6; D is perhaps TRBD1 (5 bases). Trimming left V 1 base short and J 4 bases short, with 8 bases between. This CDR3 contains 15 residues. CDR1 is LGHDT and CDR2 is YNNKEL in the germline V gene (reference sequence). The full variable domain, with the rest looked up from reference TRBV3-1 and TRBJ1-6, is DTAVSQTPKYLVTQMGNDKSIKCEQNLGHDTMYWYKQDSKKFLKIMFSYNNKELIINETVPNRFSPKSPDKAHLNLHINSLELGDSAVYFCASSQGQIYNSPLHFGNGTRLTVT.

This clonotype came up many times. The chain recombines TRBV14 with TRBJ2-5; 8 bases agree with TRBD1. The J segment lost 3 bases and the V segment lost 1 base, leaving 4 bases of the junction unmatched. The germline V gene encodes CDR1 SGHDN and CDR2 FVKESK. The CDR3 is made up of 15 amino acids. CDR3 in amino acids: CASSQGLDREETQYF. The DNA for the CDR3 is TGTGCCAGCAGCCAAGGATTGGACAGGGAAGAGACCCAGTACTTC.

The rearrangement joins TRBV13 to TRBJ1-5, with a tentative D call TRBD1 (5 bases). From germline, CDR1 is PRHDT and CDR2 FYEKMQ (reference sequence). The CDR3 is 17 amino acids. Trimming cost V 0 bases and J 4 bases, with 16 bases left between them. The CDR3 loop is CASSLGEGRGNNQPQHF. As DNA, the CDR3 is TGTGCCAGCAGCTTAGGGGAGGGTCGGGGGAATAATCAGCCCCAGCATTTT.

This clonotype showed up many times. Its ends do not fully match the called genes, so a read error is possible. J is TRBJ2-2 and V is TRBV5-1; D may be TRBD1 (6 bases). The V gene's germline CDR1 is SGHRS and CDR2 YFSETQ. The CDR3 contains 14 residues. The CDR3 protein is CASSLDRSTGELFF. The DNA of the CDR3 is TGTGCCAGCAGCTTGGACAGATCAACCGGGGAGCTGTTTTTT.

This clonotype was counted at least ten times. A much more abundant neighbour one base away suggests this may be a read error. This chain joins TRBV11-2 and TRBJ2-2; D possibly corresponds to TRBD2 (6 bases). The CDR3 runs 16 residues. Looked up from germline, CDR1 is SGHAT and CDR2 is FQNNGV. This chain's CDR3 is CANSFLSGANTGELFF. The CDR3 coding sequence is TGTGCCAACAGCTTTCTTTCGGGAGCGAACACCGGGGAGCTGTTTTTT.

This clonotype was counted ten times or more. Written as DNA, the CDR3 is TGTGCCAGCAGTACCCGACAGTTCGTTCGCACCTTC. Protein: CASSTRQFVRTF. The rearrangement joins TRBV6-1 to TRBJ1-2; maybe TRBD1 (5 bases). The CDR3 is made up of 12 amino acids. V dropped 5 bases and J dropped 13 bases, with 17 bases sitting between them. Germline lookup yields CDR1 MNHNS and CDR2 SASEGT.

There are a few counts of this clonotype. The rearrangement joins TRBV6-1 to TRBJ2-1, with a tentative D call TRBD2 (6 bases). The CDR3 is 13 residues long. Germline V gives CDR1 MNHNS, CDR2 SASEGT. V lost 3 bases and J lost 12, with 15 bases in between. This CDR3 is CASSDGVGGGQFF. The CDR3 nucleotides are TGTGCCAGCAGTGACGGGGTGGGAGGTGGGCAGTTCTTC.

This clonotype came up a few times. The gene calls are TRBV2 and TRBJ1-2, with 8 nucleotides matching TRBD1. V was pared by 5 bases and J by 4 bases, with 9 bases of the junction left unmatched. Germline V CDR1 and CDR2: SNHLY, FYNNEI. CDR3 length: 15 amino acids. The CDR3 DNA sequence: TGTGCCAGCAGTTTGTCCGGGACAGGCCTCTATGGCTACACCTTC. Residues: CASSLSGTGLYGYTF.

This clonotype was picked up a small number of times. The rearrangement links TRBV6-1 to TRBJ2-1; D uncertain. In germline, CDR1 is MNHNS, CDR2 SASEGT. The CDR3 totals 17 residues. The V and J ends lost 7 bases and 14 bases respectively, with 33 bases between them. The CDR3 reads CASTKTIGEVPLRSEFF. The CDR3 bases are TGTGCCAGCACTAAGACCATCGGAGAGGTCCCCTTGAGGTCGGAGTTCTTC.

This clonotype was seen only a few times. V usage is TRBV28 and J usage is TRBJ2-2; TRBD1 is a possible D gene (5 bases). The germline V gene encodes CDR1 MDHEN and CDR2 SYDVKM. The CDR3 spans 11 residues. Trimming removed 4 bases at V and 9 bases at J, with 6 bases between. This CDR3 is CASSSGRELFF. In nucleotides, the CDR3 is TGTGCCAGCAGTTCAGGGAGGGAGCTGTTTTTT. Combining the CDR3 with reference TRBV28 and TRBJ2-2 gives the whole variable domain DVKVTQSSRYLVKRTGEKVFLECVQDMDHENMFWYRQDPGLGLRLIYFSYDVKMKEKGDIPEGYSVSREKKERFSLILESASTNQTSMYLCASSSGRELFFGEGSRLTVL.

This clonotype was observed at least ten times. V and J are TRBV7-9 and TRBJ2-1; TRBD2 agrees at 8 bases. The CDR3 is 17 residues long. Per germline, CDR1 SEHNR and CDR2 FQNEAQ (reference sequence). The V gene end was trimmed by 7 bases and the J gene end by 5 bases; junction bases not matched to a gene: 16. Written as DNA, the CDR3 is TGTGCCAGCACCCCACCCACTAGCGGAGGACTGCACAATGAGCAGTTCTTC. Residues: CASTPPTSGGLHNEQFF.

As regards this clonotype: A single base is all that separates this from a far larger clone, so a read error is likely. The chain's CDR3 is CASSLEGGLSYDQYF. In DNA form, the CDR3 reads TGTGCCAGCAGCTTAGAGGGGGGACTTTCATACGATCAGTACTTC. This chain joins TRBV11-2 and TRBJ2-1, with a tentative D call TRBD2 (6 bases). Gene TRBJ2-4 matches the end of the DNA better, so the J call may be wrong. Germline V gene data show CDR1 as SGHAT and CDR2 as FQNNGV. This CDR3 contains 15 residues.

In the case of this clonotype: This may be a read error: a much more frequent sequence differs by one nucleotide. The genes are TRBV12-3 or TRBV12-4 and TRBJ2-7; TRBD1 might be the D (5 bases). This CDR3 comprises 14 residues. As DNA, the CDR3 is TGTGCCAGCAGTTTAGCGACAGAATCTTACGTGCAGTACTTC. This gives the protein CASSLATESYVQYF.

The J gene is TRBJ1-6, the V gene TRBV9; TRBD1 is a possible D gene (6 bases). The CDR3 runs to 13 residues. V lost 2 bases and J lost 14, with 14 bases in between. In germline, CDR1 is SGDLS, CDR2 YYNGEE. The CDR3 here is CASSVEGHSALHF. The CDR3, as DNA: TGTGCCAGCAGCGTGGAGGGACATTCGGCCCTCCACTTT.

This clonotype was counted a few times. The CDR3 DNA reads TGTGCCAGCTCACCACAATCTCTTGGAAACACCATATATTTT. Amino acid sequence: CASSPQSLGNTIYF. The V call is TRBV18, the J call TRBJ1-3; D ambiguous. CDR3 length equals 14 residues. The germline CDR1 and CDR2 sequences are KGHSH and LQKENI. Trimming took 1 base from V and 3 from J, leaving 7 bases between them.

This clonotype was seen at least ten times. The chain is built from TRBV5-5 and TRBJ1-1; no reliable D call. CDR3 size: 14 residues. Germline values: CDR1 SGHKS, CDR2 YYEKEE (reference sequence). V lost 0 bases, J lost 2 bases, and 8 bases lay in between. The CDR3 sequence is CASSLVQKNTEAFF. Written as DNA, the CDR3 is TGTGCCAGCAGCTTGGTGCAGAAAAACACTGAAGCTTTCTTT.

This clonotype showed up just a few times. The chain combines TRBV9 with TRBJ1-5; tentatively, D is TRBD1 (5 bases). Germline V gene lookup returns CDR1 SGDLS and CDR2 YYNGEE. Trimming took 4 bases from V and 9 from J, leaving 17 bases between them. The CDR3 has 14 residues. The CDR3 region is CASSPRGGVRPQHF. The CDR3, as DNA: TGTGCCAGCAGCCCCCGGGGGGGGGTTCGGCCCCAGCATTTT.

Comments on this clonotype: In this CDR3 the conserved last residue, phenylalanine or tryptophan, is missing, so a read error is likely. The CDR3 region has the DNA TGTGCCACCAGTGATCCCCAAGAGACCCAGTACTCC. Translating it yields CATSDPQETQYS. The chain is built from TRBV24-1 and TRBJ2-5; D call uncertain. The CDR3 length is 12 residues. The ends were cut back, 3 bases at V and 1 base at J, with 2 bases in the middle. CDR1 is KGHDR and CDR2 is SFDVKD in the germline V gene.

This clonotype was detected many times. This chain uses TRBV6-5 with TRBJ2-7, with TRBD1 matching 9 bases. This CDR3 comprises 16 residues. Looked up from germline, CDR1 is MNHEY and CDR2 is SVGAGI. V was pared by 0 bases and J by 0 bases, with 3 bases of the junction left unmatched. The CDR3 reads CASSYSGTGFSYEQYF. CDR3 coding DNA: TGTGCCAGCAGTTACTCAGGGACAGGGTTCTCCTACGAGCAGTACTTC.

V usage is TRBV6-1 and J usage is TRBJ2-7; possible D gene TRBD2, 6 bases. The CDR3 runs to 16 residues. Trimming removed 2 bases at V and 2 bases at J, with 16 bases between. The germline V gene has CDR1 MNHNS and CDR2 SASEGT. CDR3 sequence: CASSESASSATYEQYF. The CDR3 DNA reads TGTGCCAGCAGTGAATCGGCCTCTAGCGCAACCTACGAGCAGTACTTC.

This sequence joins TRBV5-1 and TRBJ2-7; D not certain. This CDR3 comprises 14 residues. CDR1 and CDR2 from the germline V gene are SGHRS and YFSETQ. V gave up 0 bases and J gave up 0 bases, with 7 bases separating them. The CDR3 here is CASSLGARSYEQYF. The CDR3 DNA reads as TGCGCCAGCAGCTTGGGTGCACGCTCCTACGAGCAGTACTTC.

This clonotype was detected ten times or more. This chain connects TRBV20-1 to TRBJ1-1; 11 bases match TRBD1. Germline-derived CDR1 and CDR2 are DFQATT and SNEGSKA (reference sequence). The CDR3 consists of 14 residues. V dropped 5 bases and J dropped 0; count of bases not matched to a gene: 2. CDR3 in amino acids: CSAWDRGMNTEAFF. CDR3 bases: TGCAGTGCTTGGGACAGGGGGATGAACACTGAAGCTTTCTTT.

This clonotype was seen at least ten times. The chain carries TRBV20-1 and TRBJ2-7, with TRBD2 matching over 8 bases. CDR1 and CDR2 from the germline V gene are DFQATT and SNEGSKA (reference sequence). J was trimmed by 6 bases and V by 5 bases; bases with no gene match: 6. CDR3 length: 12 amino acids. In DNA, the CDR3 is TGCAGTGCTTGTAGACTAGCGATCGAGCAGTACTTC. Protein sequence: CSACRLAIEQYF.

The sample holds many counts of this clonotype. J is TRBJ1-3 and V is TRBV20-1; 7 bases fit TRBD1. Germline assignment: CDR1 DFQATT and CDR2 SNEGSKA (reference sequence). There are 14 residues in the CDR3. Unmatched junction bases numbered 9, after V lost 6 bases and J lost 4 bases. The CDR3 region is CSALNDRVGNTIYF. Here the CDR3 DNA reads TGCAGTGCACTTAACGACAGGGTGGGAAACACCATATATTTT.

This clonotype came up many times. This chain joins TRBV13 and TRBJ2-7, with 11 bases matching TRBD1. This CDR3 is built from 15 residues. Germline V CDR1 and CDR2: PRHDT, FYEKMQ (reference sequence). The V segment lost 4 bases and the J segment 4 bases; nucleotides outside the gene matches: 6. The CDR3 is CASSSWTGGMYEQYF. In nucleotides, the CDR3 is TGTGCCAGCAGCTCCTGGACAGGGGGCATGTACGAGCAGTACTTC. Based on the CDR3 plus reference TRBV13 and TRBJ2-7, the full variable domain is AAGVIQSPRHLIKEKRETATLKCYPIPRHDTVYWYQQGPGQDPQFLISFYEKMQSDKGSIPDRFSAQQFSDYHSELNMSSLELGDSALYFCASSSWTGGMYEQYFGPGTRLTVT.